One sample yielded the 5 T cell receptor beta chains listed below, sequenced in a study of blood T cell repertoires in COVID-19. The method was immunoSEQ multiplex PCR; TCRdb's version includes in-frame clones alone and lacks a portion of them. The sample has more than 80,000 clones, more than 65% seen once. Sequencing used peripheral blood. Every receptor here comes from a woman older than 75 with active or convalescent COVID-19.

The J gene is TRBJ1-3, the V gene TRBV2; D gene unclear. Germline-derived CDR1 and CDR2 are SNHLY and FYNNEI. Trimming took 4 bases from V and 3 from J, leaving 7 bases between them. The length of the CDR3 is 13 residues. The CDR3 protein is CASSVENGNTIYF. The CDR3 DNA is TGTGCCAGCAGTGTAGAGAATGGAAACACCATATATTTT.

The chain combines TRBV5-4 with TRBJ2-1; 7 bases match TRBD2. The CDR3 loop spans 15 amino acids. Germline CDR1 SGHNT, CDR2 YYREEE (reference sequence). After removal of 2 bases from V and 2 bases from J, the junction contained 4 bases not matched to a gene. CDR3: CASSFRTSAYNEQFF. In nucleotides, the CDR3 is TGTGCCAGCAGCTTCCGTACTAGCGCCTACAATGAGCAGTTCTTC.

This clone was detected only once. This chain connects TRBV7-9 to TRBJ2-7, with 8 positions matching TRBD2. The trim removed 6 bases at V and 4 bases at J, leaving 20 bases unmatched. The CDR3 has 18 residues. In germline, CDR1 is SEHNR, CDR2 FQNEAQ (reference sequence). CDR3 amino acids: CASSPIAGGGTHEYEQYF. The CDR3 nucleotides read TGTGCCAGCAGTCCCATCGCCGGCGGGGGGACCCACGAATACGAGCAGTACTTC.

The chain carries TRBV6-5 and TRBJ1-1; tentative D call: TRBD1 (6 bases). Germline V lookup: CDR1 MNHEY, CDR2 SVGAGI. V lost 4 bases and J 1 base, leaving 10 bases between the germline ends. CDR3 length: 14 amino acids. The CDR3 region is CASSSRQENTEAFF. In DNA, the CDR3 is TGTGCCAGCAGTTCACGACAGGAGAACACTGAAGCTTTCTTT.

In nucleotides, the CDR3 is TGTGCCAGCAGCCATGGGTTGGGACAGTTCTACGAGCAGTACTTC. Its protein is CASSHGLGQFYEQYF. V usage is TRBV7-8 and J usage is TRBJ2-7; 7 bases are shared with TRBD1. The CDR3 length is 15 residues. J gave up 3 bases and V 5 bases, and 10 bases lay outside the gene matches. Germline CDR1 and CDR2: SGHVS and FQNEAQ.